Listed below are T cell receptor beta chains from one sample, sequenced in a study of shared clonotypes between healthy human individuals. Measured with immunoSEQ multiplex PCR; TCRdb has only the in-frame clones, and not every one. The table records 1.6 million or so clones, around 98.5% of them present only once. Sequenced sample: naive CD4+ T cells sorted from blood. The receptors were sampled from a man aged 30 to 39 in good health. Each CDR3 is given without its conserved first and last residue.

V,J,CDR3
TRBV6-4,TRBJ2-3,ASSVGSDATDTQY
TRBV19,TRBJ2-7,ASCIAGATGEQY
TRBV4-1,TRBJ2-7,ASSQVGGYEQY
TRBV19,TRBJ2-7,ASRRNPGTSSAGAYEQY
TRBV7-9,TRBJ2-2,ASSLNPYGSTGELF
TRBV18,TRBJ2-5,ASSPPAVLETQY
TRBV28,TRBJ2-7,ASRSGLTSYEQY
TRBV18,TRBJ1-1,ASSPGSSLTQAF
TRBV10-3,TRBJ1-1,AISGGSDTEAF
TRBV5-5,TRBJ2-7,ASSFGLAGEQY
TRBV18,TRBJ1-1,ASSPPAGVGTEAF
TRBV28,TRBJ2-5,ASSFPIQETQY